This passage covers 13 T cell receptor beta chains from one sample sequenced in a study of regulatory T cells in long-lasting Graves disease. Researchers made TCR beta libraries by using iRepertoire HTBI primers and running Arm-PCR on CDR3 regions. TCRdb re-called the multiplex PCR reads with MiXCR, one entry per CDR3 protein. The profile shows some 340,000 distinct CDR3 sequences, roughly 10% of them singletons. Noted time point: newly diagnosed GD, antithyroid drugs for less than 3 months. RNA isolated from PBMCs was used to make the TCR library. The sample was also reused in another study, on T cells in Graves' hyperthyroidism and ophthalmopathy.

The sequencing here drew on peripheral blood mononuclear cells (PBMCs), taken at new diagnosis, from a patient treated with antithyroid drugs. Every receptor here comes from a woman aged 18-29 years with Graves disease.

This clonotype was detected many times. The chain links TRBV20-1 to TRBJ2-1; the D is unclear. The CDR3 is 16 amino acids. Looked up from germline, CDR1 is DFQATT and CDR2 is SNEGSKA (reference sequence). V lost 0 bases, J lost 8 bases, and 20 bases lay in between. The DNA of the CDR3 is TGCAGTGCTAGAGATAGGGCGAAGGGATGGCTCGATGAGCAGTTCTTC. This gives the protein CSARDRAKGWLDEQFF.

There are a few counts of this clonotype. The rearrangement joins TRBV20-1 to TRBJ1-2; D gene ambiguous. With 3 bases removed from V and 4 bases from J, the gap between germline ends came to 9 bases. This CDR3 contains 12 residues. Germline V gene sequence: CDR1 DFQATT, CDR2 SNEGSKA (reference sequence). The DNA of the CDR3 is TGCAGTGCTAGGAGAAGTCTCTATGGCTACACCTTC. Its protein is CSARRSLYGYTF.

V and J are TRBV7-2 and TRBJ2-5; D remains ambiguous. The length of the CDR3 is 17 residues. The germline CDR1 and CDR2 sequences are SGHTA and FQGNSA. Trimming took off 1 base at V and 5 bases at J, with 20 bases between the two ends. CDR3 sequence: CASSLGVRAVKRETQYF. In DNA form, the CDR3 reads TGTGCCAGCAGCTTAGGGGTACGGGCCGTCAAGAGGGAGACCCAGTACTTC.

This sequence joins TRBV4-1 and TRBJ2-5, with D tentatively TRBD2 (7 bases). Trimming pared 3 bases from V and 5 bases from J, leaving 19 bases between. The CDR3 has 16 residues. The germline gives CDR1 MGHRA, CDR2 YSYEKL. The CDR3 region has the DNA TGCGCCAGCAGCCAGACGAGGGGGGGCTTCGTGGAGACCCAGTACTTC. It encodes CASSQTRGGFVETQYF.

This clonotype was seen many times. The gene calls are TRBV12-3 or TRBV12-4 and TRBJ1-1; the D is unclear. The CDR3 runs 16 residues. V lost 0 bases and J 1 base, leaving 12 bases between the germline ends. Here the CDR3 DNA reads TGTGCCAGCAGTTTAGCGGGGAGGCGGCCGAACACTGAAGCTTTCTTT. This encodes CASSLAGRRPNTEAFF.

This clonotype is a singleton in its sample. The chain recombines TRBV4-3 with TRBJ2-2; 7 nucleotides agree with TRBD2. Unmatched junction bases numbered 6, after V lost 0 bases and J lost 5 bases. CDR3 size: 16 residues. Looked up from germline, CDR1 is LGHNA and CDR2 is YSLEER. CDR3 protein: CASSQELGGGTGELFF. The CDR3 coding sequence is TGCGCCAGCAGCCAAGAACTCGGCGGGGGAACCGGGGAGCTGTTTTTT.

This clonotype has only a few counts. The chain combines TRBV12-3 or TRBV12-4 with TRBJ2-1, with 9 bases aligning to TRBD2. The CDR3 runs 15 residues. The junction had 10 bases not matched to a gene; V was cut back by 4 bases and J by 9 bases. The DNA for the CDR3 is TGTGCCAGCAGTTCAGGCGGGGGGGCCTTCTCTGAGCAGTTCTTC. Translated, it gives CASSSGGGAFSEQFF.

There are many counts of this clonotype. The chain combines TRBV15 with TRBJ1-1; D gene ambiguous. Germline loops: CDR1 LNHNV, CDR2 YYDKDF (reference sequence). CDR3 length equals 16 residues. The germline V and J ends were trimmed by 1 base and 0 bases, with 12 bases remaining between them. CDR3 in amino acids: CATSRGHQTMNTEAFF. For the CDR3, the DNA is TGTGCCACCAGCAGAGGCCACCAAACCATGAACACTGAAGCTTTCTTT.

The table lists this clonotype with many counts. The CDR3 bases are TGCAGTGCTAGGGTGGGGAAGCGAAGCAATCAGCCCCAGCATTTT. Protein sequence: CSARVGKRSNQPQHF. V gene TRBV20-1 combines with J gene TRBJ1-5; D is unclear. CDR3 size: 15 residues. V lost 3 bases and J lost 1, with 13 bases in between. Per germline, CDR1 DFQATT and CDR2 SNEGSKA (reference sequence).

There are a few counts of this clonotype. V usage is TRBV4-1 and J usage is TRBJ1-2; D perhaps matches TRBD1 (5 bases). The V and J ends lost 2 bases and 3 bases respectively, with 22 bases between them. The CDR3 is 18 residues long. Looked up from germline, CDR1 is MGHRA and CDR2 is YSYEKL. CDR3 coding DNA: TGCGCCAGCAGCCAATCTCTTCGGGGGAACAGATACGACTATGGCTACACCTTC. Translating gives CASSQSLRGNRYDYGYTF.

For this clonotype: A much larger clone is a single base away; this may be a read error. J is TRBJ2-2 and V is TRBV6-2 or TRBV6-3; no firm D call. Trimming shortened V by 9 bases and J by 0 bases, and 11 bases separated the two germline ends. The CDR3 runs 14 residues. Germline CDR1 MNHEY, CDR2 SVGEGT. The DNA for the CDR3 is TGTGCCAGTCTCAAGTTCACGAACACCGGGGAGCTGTTTTTT. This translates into CASLKFTNTGELFF.

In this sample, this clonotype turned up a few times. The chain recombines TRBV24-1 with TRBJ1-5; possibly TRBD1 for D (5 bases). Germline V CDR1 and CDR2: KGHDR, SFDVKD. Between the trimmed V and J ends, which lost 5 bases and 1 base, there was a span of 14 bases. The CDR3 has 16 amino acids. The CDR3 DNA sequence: TGTGCCACCAGTGGGACCCACCAGGGCAGCAATCAGCCCCAGCATTTT. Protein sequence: CATSGTHQGSNQPQHF.

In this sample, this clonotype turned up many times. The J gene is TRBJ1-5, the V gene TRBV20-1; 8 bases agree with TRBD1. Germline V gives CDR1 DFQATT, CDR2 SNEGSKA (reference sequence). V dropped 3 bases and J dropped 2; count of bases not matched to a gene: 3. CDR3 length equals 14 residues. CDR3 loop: CSARDRAGNQPQHF. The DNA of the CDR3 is TGCAGTGCTAGGGACAGGGCTGGCAATCAGCCCCAGCATTTT.